This T cell receptor (beta chain) was documented in a study of OX40 agonist ivuxolimab in advanced cancers. Looking at the study overall: In this cohort, patients received ivuxolimab, an agonistic anti-OX40 (CD134) antibody. Patients were dosed intravenously with ivuxolimab at 0.01 to 10 mg/kg every 2 weeks. Three dose-escalation patients had partial responses: one with hepatocellular carcinoma and two with cutaneous melanoma.

TCRdb's table, derived via immunoSEQ multiplex PCR, lists solely in-frame clones and lacks some. The sample has tens of thousands of clones, 80% to 85% seen once. Regarding the study as a whole: No antigen was identified for the clonally expanded peripheral T cells.

Worth noting for this clone: The antigen is undetermined.

The sequence came from an adult with an advanced solid tumor such as melanoma, head and neck, liver or kidney cancer. The sequencing here drew on CD4+ or CD8+ T cells sorted from blood, taken in a trial of the OX40 agonist ivuxolimab.

CDR3 amino acids: CASSQVRWTSGITRDYEQYV. The CDR3 coding sequence is TGCGCCAGCAGCCAAGTCCGATGGACTAGCGGGATCACAAGAGACTACGAGCAGTACGTC. V is TRBV4-3 and J is TRBJ2-7; 12 nucleotides match TRBD2. This CDR3 contains 20 residues. Unmatched junction bases numbered 16, after V lost 1 base and J lost 3 bases. In germline, CDR1 is LGHNA, CDR2 YSLEER.